What follows describes a single T cell receptor beta chain. The antigen remains undetermined. The data originate from a study of T cells in Graves' hyperthyroidism and ophthalmopathy. Study-wide points: Blood samples included most of the expanded thyroid clonotypes exceeding 0.001.

This CDR3 comprises 13 residues. Germline V gene sequence: CDR1 MNHEY, CDR2 SVGAGI. With 6 bases removed from V and 3 bases from J, the gap between germline ends came to 11 bases. From RNA transcripts, TCR beta CDR3 regions were amplified. Primed by the HTBI set, a first-round RT-PCR was run on the TCR CDR3. One entry per CDR3 protein, called by TCRdb with MiXCR from the multiplex PCR reads. The table lists around 800,000 distinct CDR3 sequences, roughly 40% of them singletons. Investigators excluded patients with uncontrolled infection, other autoimmune disease, pregnancy or lactation. The sample comprised blood. The V call is TRBV6-5, the J call TRBJ1-1; possibly TRBD1 for D (5 bases). The sequence came from a man in his late teens or twenties with Graves' hyperthyroidism. The CDR3 spells CASSTLGDTEAFF. CDR3 coding DNA: TGTGCCAGCAGCACCCTGGGGGACACTGAAGCTTTCTTT.